The clone carrying this T cell receptor (beta chain) occurred many times. Its antigen is unidentified. The CDR3 totals 15 residues. Deletions cut 5 bases from V and 0 bases from J, with 11 bases between. Germline CDR1 is DFQATT and CDR2 is SNEGSKA (reference sequence). The data are from a study of tumor and adjacent non-tumor tissue in lung cancer. Three rounds of nested PCR, following a modified ARM-PCR protocol, produced the TCRbeta library. TCRdb fed the multiplex PCR reads into MiXCR, producing one record per CDR3 protein. The sample holds tens of thousands of distinct CDR3 sequences, 80% to 90% seen once. The study, taken as a whole, reports: Tumor tissue had significantly higher TCR diversity than normal lung.

The template was RNA from unsorted bulk tissue. Distant lung tissue was collected more than 3 cm away from the tumor edge. Donors were chemotherapy-naive, newly diagnosed lung cancer surgical patients in China, August–late 2014. The sequenced sample consisted of distant non-tumor lung tissue. The rearrangement uses TRBV20-1 and TRBJ2-6; possibly TRBD1 for D (6 bases). The clonotype comes from a man in his 60s with non-small cell lung cancer. The chain's CDR3 is CSAPDRPSGANVLTF. The CDR3 region has the DNA TGCAGTGCTCCGGACAGACCCTCTGGGGCCAACGTCCTGACTTTC.